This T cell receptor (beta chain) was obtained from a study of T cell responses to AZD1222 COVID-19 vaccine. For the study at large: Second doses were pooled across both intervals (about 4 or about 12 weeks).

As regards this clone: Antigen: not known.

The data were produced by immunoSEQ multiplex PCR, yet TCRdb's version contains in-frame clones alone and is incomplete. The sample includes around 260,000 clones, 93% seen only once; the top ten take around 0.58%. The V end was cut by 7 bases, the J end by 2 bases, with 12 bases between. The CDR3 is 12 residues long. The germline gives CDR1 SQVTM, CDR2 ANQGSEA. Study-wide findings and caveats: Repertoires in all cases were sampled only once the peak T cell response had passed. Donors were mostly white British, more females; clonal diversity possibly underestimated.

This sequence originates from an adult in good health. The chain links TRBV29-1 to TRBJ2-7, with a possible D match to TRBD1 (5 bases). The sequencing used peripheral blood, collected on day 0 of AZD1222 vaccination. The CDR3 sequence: CSANLGAYEQYF. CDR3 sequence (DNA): TGCAGCGCTAACCTAGGGGCCTACGAGCAGTACTTC.